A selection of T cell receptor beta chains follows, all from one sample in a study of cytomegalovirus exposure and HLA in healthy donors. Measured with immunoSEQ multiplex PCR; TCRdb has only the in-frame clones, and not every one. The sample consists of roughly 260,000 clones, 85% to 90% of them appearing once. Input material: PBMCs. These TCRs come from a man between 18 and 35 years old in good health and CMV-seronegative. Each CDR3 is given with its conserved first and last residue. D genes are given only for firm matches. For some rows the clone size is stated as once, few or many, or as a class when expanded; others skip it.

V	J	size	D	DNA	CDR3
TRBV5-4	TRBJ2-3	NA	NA	TGTGCCAGCAGCTTGGCGGGGGAACCGAGGGATACGCAGTATTTT	CASSLAGEPRDTQYF
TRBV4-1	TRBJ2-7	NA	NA	TGCGCCAGCAGCCAACGAAGCGCCAGCTCCTACGAGCAGTACTTC	CASSQRSASSYEQYF
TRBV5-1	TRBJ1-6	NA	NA	TGCGCCAGCAGCCAGACAGAGACCGCGAGCTCCTATAATTCACCCCTCCACTTT	CASSQTETASSYNSPLHF
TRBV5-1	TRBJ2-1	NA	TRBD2	TGCGCCAGCAGCTCAGGCGGGAGGGCCTGGGACGATGAGCAGTTCTTC	CASSSGGRAWDDEQFF
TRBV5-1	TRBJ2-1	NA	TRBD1	TGCGCCAGCAGCAAGGGACAGGGGGACGGGGTACTTCAGTTCTTC	CASSKGQGDGVLQFF
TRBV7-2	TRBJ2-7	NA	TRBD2	TGTGCCAGCAGCTTCCGACTAGCGGGACTCTACGAGCAGTACTTC	CASSFRLAGLYEQYF
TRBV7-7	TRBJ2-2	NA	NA	TGTGCCAGCAGCTTACGGGATGACACCGGGGAGCTGTTTTTT	CASSLRDDTGELFF
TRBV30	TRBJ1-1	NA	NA	TGTGCCTGGAGTGTAGGAGGGGTTTTACCTGAAGCTTTCTTT	CAWSVGGVLPEAFF
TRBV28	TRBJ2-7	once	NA	TGTGCCAGCAGCCCTCGCCGGTACGAGCAGTACTTC	CASSPRRYEQYF
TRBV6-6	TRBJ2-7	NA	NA	TGTGCCAGCAGTTACGCCGGGACAACCTACGAGCAGTACTTC	CASSYAGTTYEQYF
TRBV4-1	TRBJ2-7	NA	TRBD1	TGCGCCAGCAGCCAAGAGATGGCAGGGGGCTCCTACGAGCAGTACTTC	CASSQEMAGGSYEQYF
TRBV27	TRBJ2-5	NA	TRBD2	TGTGCCAGCAGTCCCGGGACTAGAAATCGAGAGACCCAGTACTTC	CASSPGTRNRETQYF
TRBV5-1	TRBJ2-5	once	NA	TGCGCCAGCCGCGCCCAGGGCTCGGGTTTCGCGGAGACCCAGTACTTC	CASRAQGSGFAETQYF
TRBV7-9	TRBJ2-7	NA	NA	TGTGCCAGCAGCTTCGGGACAAGATACGAGCAGTACTTC	CASSFGTRYEQYF
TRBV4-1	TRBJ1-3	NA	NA	TGCGCCAGCAGCCAAGATTGGACATCTGGAAACACCATATATTTT	CASSQDWTSGNTIYF
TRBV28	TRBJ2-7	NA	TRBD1	TGTGCCAGCAGTTTGGCCCTCGGACAGGGGAGAAACGAGCAGTACTTC	CASSLALGQGRNEQYF
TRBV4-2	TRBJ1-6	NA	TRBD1	TGTGCCAGCAGCCTTTTTTCCGGGACAGTTAATTCACCCCTCCACTTT	CASSLFSGTVNSPLHF
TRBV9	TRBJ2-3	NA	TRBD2	TGTGCCAGCAGCGTGCGCGGGACTAGCGGGGTGACTAGCACAGATACGCAGTATTTT	CASSVRGTSGVTSTDTQYF
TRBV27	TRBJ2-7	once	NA	TGTGCCAGCAGTTTAGAAGGTTGGGGGAAGGGGGTTGGCGAGCAGTACTTC	CASSLEGWGKGVGEQYF
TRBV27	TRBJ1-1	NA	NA	TGTGCCAGCAGTGAGGGGAACACTGAAGCTTTCTTT	CASSEGNTEAFF
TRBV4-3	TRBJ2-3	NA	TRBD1	TGCGCCAGCAGCCGTAAGACAGGGGCGAGCACAGATACGCAGTATTTT	CASSRKTGASTDTQYF
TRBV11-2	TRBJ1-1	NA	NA	TGTGCCAGCAGCCCGAGGGTGAACACTGAAGCTTTCTTT	CASSPRVNTEAFF
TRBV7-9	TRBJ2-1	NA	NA	TGTGCCAGCACGGACTTATTTGAGCAGTTCTTC	CASTDLFEQFF
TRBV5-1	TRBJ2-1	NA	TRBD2	TGCGCCAGCAGCTTGCCCAGCGGGGGGGCGACCGAGCAGTTCTTC	CASSLPSGGATEQFF
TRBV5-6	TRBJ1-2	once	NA	TGTGCCAGCAGCTTAATCCGGGTCCACGGCTACACCTTC	CASSLIRVHGYTF
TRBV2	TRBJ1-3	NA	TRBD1	TGTGCCAGCAGGCTGGGGACAGGGAAAGGAAACACCATATATTTT	CASRLGTGKGNTIYF
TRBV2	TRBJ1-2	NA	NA	TGTGCCAGCAGTGAGGAGAGTTATGGCTACACCTTC	CASSEESYGYTF
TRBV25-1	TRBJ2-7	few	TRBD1	TGTGCCAGCAGTAAACAGGGGTACGGCTACGAGCAGTACTTC	CASSKQGYGYEQYF
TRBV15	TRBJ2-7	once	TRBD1	TGTGCCACCAGCAGAGAGGGACAGGGCCACGAGCAGTACTTC	CATSREGQGHEQYF
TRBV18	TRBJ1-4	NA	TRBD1	TGTGCCAGCTCCGCTGGGACAGCTCCCGAAAAACTGTTTTTT	CASSAGTAPEKLFF
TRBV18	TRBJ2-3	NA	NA	TGTGCCAGCTCACGCTCCGGGACAGATACGCAGTATTTT	CASSRSGTDTQYF
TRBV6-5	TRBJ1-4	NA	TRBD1	TGTGCCAGCAGTTACGCAACAGGGGGGAATGAAAAACTGTTTTTT	CASSYATGGNEKLFF
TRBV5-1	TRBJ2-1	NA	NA	TGCGCCAGCAGCTTCGCGGATGTGTCCTACAATGAGCAGTTCTTC	CASSFADVSYNEQFF
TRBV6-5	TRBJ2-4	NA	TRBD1	TGTGCCAGCAGTTCCCGGACAGGGGGCTTTTACTTC	CASSSRTGGFYF
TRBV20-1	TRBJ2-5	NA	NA	TGCAGTGCGGAGGGGGAGACCCAGTACTTC	CSAEGETQYF
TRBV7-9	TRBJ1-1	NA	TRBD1	TGTGCCAGCAGCCCGGACAGGGGCAAGATGAACACTGAAGCTTTCTTT	CASSPDRGKMNTEAFF
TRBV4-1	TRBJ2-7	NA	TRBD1	TGCGCCAGCAGCGCCGGGACAGGGCCCGAGCAGTACTTC	CASSAGTGPEQYF
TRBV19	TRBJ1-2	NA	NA	TGTGCCAGTAGTATAGTACCAGGGAGGAGTTATGGCTACACCTTC	CASSIVPGRSYGYTF
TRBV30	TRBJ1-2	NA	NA	TGTGCCTGGACCCCCCCCGGTCGCTACACCTTC	CAWTPPGRYTF
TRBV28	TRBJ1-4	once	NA	TGTGCCAGCAGTCCGACAGGCAGGTCTGAAAAACTGTTTTTT	CASSPTGRSEKLFF
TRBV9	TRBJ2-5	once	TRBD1	TGTGCCAGCAGCGTAACGGGACAGGCCACGCAAGAGACCCAGTACTTC	CASSVTGQATQETQYF
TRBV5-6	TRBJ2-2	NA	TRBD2	TGTGCCAGCAGCCCACCGGGACTAGAAACCGGGGAGCTGTTTTTT	CASSPPGLETGELFF
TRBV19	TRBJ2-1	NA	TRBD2	TGTGCCAGTAGGGGACTAGCGGGGGCCCACTCCTACAATGAGCAGTTCTTC	CASRGLAGAHSYNEQFF
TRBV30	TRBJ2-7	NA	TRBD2	TGTGCCTGGAGACCAACTAGCGGGTTCTCCTACGAGCAGTACTTC	CAWRPTSGFSYEQYF
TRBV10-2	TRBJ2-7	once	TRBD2	TGCGCCAGCAGTGAAGGGCTAGCGGGGGGGTCGTACGAGCAGTACTTC	CASSEGLAGGSYEQYF
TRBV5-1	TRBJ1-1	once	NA	TGCGCCAGCAGCTTGTCACAGGGCGGCACTGAAGCTTTCTTT	CASSLSQGGTEAFF
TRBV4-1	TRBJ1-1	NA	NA	TGCGCCAGCAGCCAAGCGGGTACTGAAGCTTTCTTT	CASSQAGTEAFF
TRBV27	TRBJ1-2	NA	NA	TGTGCCACCGGCGGGGGCTATAACTATGGCTACACCTTC	CATGGGYNYGYTF
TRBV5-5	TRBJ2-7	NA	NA	TGTGCCAGCAGCTTGGCCCCTAGGACAGCAAACTACGAGCAGTACTTC	CASSLAPRTANYEQYF
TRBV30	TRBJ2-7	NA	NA	TGTGCCTGGGATATGGCAGGAACTTCGTACGAGCAGTACTTC	CAWDMAGTSYEQYF
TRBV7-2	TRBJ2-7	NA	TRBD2	TGTGCCAGCAGCTTAGTAGCGGGAGGGACCTACGAGCAGTACTTC	CASSLVAGGTYEQYF
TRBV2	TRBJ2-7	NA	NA	TGTGCCAGCAGCGGAAACAGGGTCTCCTACGAGCAGTACTTC	CASSGNRVSYEQYF